Listed here is a single T cell receptor beta chain. This clonotype came up once. The target of this receptor is not known. No much larger clone is present one base from it, and per-base qualities are unavailable. One read alone lends weak support. Libraries were built with multiplex PCR. The data were produced on an Illumina HiSeq 4000. CDR3 regions were amplified by Arm-PCR with iRepertoire HTBI primers to construct TCR beta libraries. Gel purification was performed on PCR products prior to sequencing. As for the authors' bioinformatics: A total of roughly 58 TRBV and 14 TRBJ segments were identified across samples and were used for gene usage analysis of CDR3 amino acid clonotypes. COPE and FqMerger were used to merge filtered high-quality paired reads into contigs. BLAST was used to align contigs to IMGT TRBV, TRBD and TRBJ reference genes, and CDR3 was defined according to IMGT. Any clonotype with a frequency above 0.1% was counted as a highly expanded clone. Shannon entropy was used to measure repertoire diversity, and the Gini coefficient was used to measure V-J evenness. Clonotypes shared by more than one individual were considered public. The public reads were run again by TCRdb, first through fastp at Q25 and then through MiXCR, and only productive beta chains were kept. Each CDR3 protein appears once, grouped with its most common genes and DNA. These V and J calls rely on TCRdb rather than the paper's analysis. Within this sample are hundreds of thousands of distinct CDR3 sequences, with about 16% of them counted one time only. Of the sample, 15% to 20% falls within the top ten clones.

The entry originates in a study of regulatory T cells in long-lasting Graves disease (dated by TCRdb to the early 2020s). The study in broad terms: In the newly diagnosed Graves' disease group, patients had been taking antithyroid drugs for less than 3 months. The study was registered as a clinical trial and conducted in China. TCR sequencing covered 13 persistent and 20 or so newly diagnosed Graves' disease patients, some 33 samples in total. Persistent Graves' disease patients were compared with newly diagnosed Graves' disease patients by peripheral blood TCR sequencing and RNA sequencing. The research as a whole found: Sequencing and analysis were restricted to the TCR beta chain. Only peripheral blood was studied, because thyroid tissue, the primary lesion, was inaccessible. More public clonotypes were shared among persistent patients (under 3,000) than among newly diagnosed patients (under 1,000). Preferential use of TRBV28, TRBJ1-2 and TRBJ2-5 was observed in persistent disease, whereas TRBV20-1 and TRBJ2-1 were favored in newly diagnosed disease. Persistent Graves' disease patients showed lower TCR Shannon entropy and fewer highly expanded clones than newly diagnosed patients, suggesting clonal expansion. The authors noted that the small sample size was a limitation that may lower accuracy.

From the cysteine up to the phenylalanine, the CDR3 has a length of 13 residues. The only DNA kept is the CDR3, 39 bases in frame from the first base. The germline V gene gives CDR1 as KGHDR and CDR2 as SFDVKD. Trimming removed 9 bases from V and 4 bases from J, leaving 12 bases between the germline ends. The time point label here, explained by the study, means: newly diagnosed GD, antithyroid drugs for less than 3 months. RNA was extracted from PBMCs in TRIzol for both TCR sequencing and RNA sequencing. The diagnosis of Graves' disease was made according to American Thyroid Association guidelines. Patients for the study were recruited at an endocrinology department in Xi'an, China. From each patient, about 9 milliliters of peripheral blood was collected into an EDTA anticoagulant tube. PBMCs were isolated by Ficoll Paque Plus density gradient separation without further T cell sorting. An Agilent 2100 Bioanalyzer and agarose gel were used to check RNA quality, and a NanoDrop 2000 was used to measure RNA concentration.

This same sample was also taken into another study, of T cells in Graves' hyperthyroidism and ophthalmopathy. According to the second study: Stable Graves' hyperthyroidism was defined as the absence of progression to ophthalmopathy over 18 months of follow-up. Hyperthyroidism patients were aged 18 to 65 years and newly diagnosed, with disease duration of less than 2 months. The study excluded patients with uncontrolled infections, other autoimmune diseases, pregnancy or lactation. Diagnoses relied on clinical symptoms, serum thyroxine and TRAb, thyroid ultrasound and orbital computed tomography. For the first round of RT-PCR on the TCR CDR3, the HTBI primer set was used together with the Qiagen OneStep RT-PCR kit. Most expanded thyroid clonotypes (frequency above 0.001) were also found in blood, which suggests that blood repertoires may mirror thyroid immune responses. In cross-validation, a model built on a 13 V-J signature told ophthalmopathy apart from stable hyperthyroidism with just under 90% sensitivity and roughly 83% specificity, and in testing the same model reached 80%/75%. During validation, the model predicted progression to ophthalmopathy a median of about 6.3 months ahead of onset, with approximately 71% sensitivity and roughly 72% specificity. To identify TCR V-J signatures that set the groups apart, the researchers used a discovery cohort of 100 patients, made up of fewer than 50 with Graves' ophthalmopathy and about 60 with stable Graves' hyperthyroidism. An independent validation cohort of about 20 hyperthyroidism patients and approximately 16 patients who later progressed to ophthalmopathy tested prospective prediction of ophthalmopathy. The 100 or so discovery patients were randomly split 7:3 into training and test sets. In six Graves' hyperthyroidism patients, the study also compared T-cell repertoires from thyroid tissue with T-cell repertoires from blood. Following sampling, methimazole starting at 30 mg daily was given to hyperthyroidism patients, and high-dose intravenous methylprednisolone was given to ophthalmopathy patients. Libraries were constructed in a second round of multiplex PCR, after which size selection and purification were performed. Sequencing of the libraries was done on an Illumina HiSeq2000 using paired-end 100 bp reads. SOAPnuke was used to process the raw data, removing reads that contained adapters or uncalled bases, had a mean Phred below 15, or lacked an exact match to the constant primer or identifier. COPE v1.2.5 was used to merge the high-quality paired reads, and each unique nucleotide sequence was defined as a clonotype. MiTCR v1.1 was used to align the clonotypes against IMGT TRBV, TRBD and TRBJ reference segments. Only V-J combinations with frequency above 0.0001, covering approximately 99% of repertoires, were analysed. A TCS score was defined as the ratio of F50 (clonal expansion) to E x V (chaos), with BLOSUM62-based TCRdist applied between CDR3 peptides within each V-J. Welch's t-statistics and random forest reduced 500 to 550 V-J features to 13, which were used in a naive Bayes classifier (R e1071). No statistical method was used to fix the sample size in advance, and group allocation was not hidden from the investigators. According to the paper, TCR Vbeta CDR3 sequencing was carried out on approximately 140 peripheral blood samples, which came from approximately 41 ophthalmopathy, fewer than 80 hyperthyroidism and 17 progressor patients.

Sequenced material: peripheral blood mononuclear cells (PBMCs), taken at new diagnosis, from a patient treated with antithyroid drugs. This sequence uses TRBV24-1 and TRBJ1-3; a tentative D match to TRBD1 spans 6 bases. This clonotype was sampled from a woman aged 30 to 39 with Graves disease. Donor details come from another sample of the same person, matched by shared clones. This receptor carries the CDR3 CATAQDSGNTIYF. The DNA is TGTGCCACCGCCCAGGACAGCGGAAACACCATATATTTT.